The following is a T cell receptor beta chain sequence with its context. This CDR3 is 14 amino acids long. The germline gives CDR1 SQVTM, CDR2 ANQGSEA. V lost 6 bases and J 1 base, leaving 16 bases between the germline ends. Unique molecular identifiers were incorporated into the prepared TCRbeta library. One entry per CDR3 protein results from TCRdb running MiXCR on the PCR reads. The sample shows about 540,000 distinct CDR3 sequences, around 17% of them seen only once. The sample is drawn from a study of T-cell reconstitution after alpha-beta-depleted transplantation in children. This sequence was found in a human donor who donated a stem cell graft to a child with acute lymphoblastic leukemia. The sequences come from PBMCs from the stem cell graft donor, collected from the stem cell graft. The gene calls are TRBV29-1 and TRBJ2-7; D not certain. The CDR3 loop reads CSVVESQPSYEQYF. The CDR3 DNA follows: TGCAGCGTGGTGGAGTCCCAACCATCCTACGAGCAGTACTTC.